These 10 T cell receptor beta chains were sequenced from one sample in a study of blood T cell repertoires in COVID-19. The repertoire was sequenced with immunoSEQ multiplex PCR; TCRdb's copy has only in-frame clones and lacks some. The sample records 200,000 to 300,000 clones, about 90% being singletons. Sequencing was done on a sample of peripheral blood. The receptors derive from a woman aged 25 to 39 who had recovered from COVID-19.

This clone has just a few counts. J is TRBJ1-5 and V is TRBV27; 10 bases agree with TRBD1. Germline trimming cut 6 bases from V and 5 bases from J; bases unmatched to any gene: 4. The CDR3 loop spans 14 amino acids. Germline V lookup: CDR1 MNHEY, CDR2 SMNVEV (reference sequence). The CDR3 protein is CASSQDRGDQPQHF. The CDR3 nucleotides read TGTGCCAGCAGCCAGGACAGGGGGGATCAGCCCCAGCATTTT.

V gene TRBV11-2 combines with J gene TRBJ2-3, with D possibly matching TRBD2 (6 bases). Trimming removed 2 bases at V and 2 bases at J, with 14 bases between. Looked up from germline, CDR1 is SGHAT and CDR2 is FQNNGV. The CDR3 length is 16 residues. The CDR3 bases are TGTGCCAGCAGCTTAATCGTGGGGGGTTCCACAGATACGCAGTATTTT. Protein: CASSLIVGGSTDTQYF. Based on the CDR3 plus reference TRBV11-2 and TRBJ2-3, the full variable domain is EAGVAQSPRYKIIEKRQSVAFWCNPISGHATLYWYQQILGQGPKLLIQFQNNGVVDDSQLPKDRFSAERLKGVDSTLKIQPAKLEDSAVYLCASSLIVGGSTDTQYFGPGTRLTVL.

This clone was observed a few times. This sequence joins TRBV7-2 and TRBJ1-2, with D perhaps matching TRBD1 (6 bases). V lost 1 base and J lost 4, with 13 bases in between. The CDR3 covers 15 residues. CDR1 SGHTA and CDR2 FQGNSA come from the germline V gene. In DNA, the CDR3 is TGTGCCAGCAGCTTAGGTGCAGGGGTCGGCTATGGCTACACCTTC. Encoded protein: CASSLGAGVGYGYTF.

The chain carries TRBV5-4 and TRBJ2-3; 10 bases are a match to TRBD2. V trimming: 1 base; J trimming: 1 base; junction bases outside the gene matches: 0. Germline lookup yields CDR1 SGHNT and CDR2 YYREEE (reference sequence). The CDR3 spans 15 residues. The CDR3 region is CASSLTSGGTDTQYF. The CDR3 DNA reads TGTGCCAGCAGCTTGACTAGCGGGGGCACAGATACGCAGTATTTT.

This clone was counted a few times. The chain employs TRBV4-2 and TRBJ1-2; 8 bases fit TRBD1. There are 14 residues in the CDR3. CDR1 is LGHNA and CDR2 is YNFKEQ in the germline V gene. V shed 4 bases and J 6 bases; nucleotides not matched to a gene: 7. The CDR3 spells CASSLEGQDHGYTF. The CDR3 nucleotides read TGTGCCAGCAGCCTAGAGGGACAGGATCATGGCTACACCTTC.

The V and J genes are TRBV7-2 and TRBJ1-2; D possibly corresponds to TRBD1 (5 bases). This CDR3 is built from 16 residues. Germline V gene sequence: CDR1 SGHTA, CDR2 FQGNSA. The V gene lost 1 base and the J gene lost 4 bases, with 16 bases spanning the gap. The chain's CDR3 is CASSLVDPGGGYGYTF. Written as DNA, the CDR3 is TGTGCCAGCAGCTTAGTTGATCCGGGGGGTGGCTATGGCTACACCTTC.

V is TRBV9 and J is TRBJ2-2; unclear D gene. V was clipped by 2 bases and J by 4 bases, with 12 bases between them. CDR1 and CDR2 from the germline V gene are SGDLS and YYNGEE. This CDR3 has 15 amino acids. The CDR3 coding sequence is TGTGCCAGCAGCGTTCTGGGCACCGCCACCGGGGAGCTGTTTTTT. It encodes CASSVLGTATGELFF.

The chain employs TRBV5-4 and TRBJ2-7; D ambiguous. Between the trimmed V and J ends, which lost 4 bases and 0 bases, there was a span of 17 bases. Per the germline V gene, CDR1 is SGHNT and CDR2 is YYREEE (reference sequence). This CDR3 contains 16 residues. CDR3 residues: CASSPPLRSGSYEQYF. In DNA, the CDR3 is TGTGCCAGCAGCCCACCGTTGAGATCGGGCTCCTACGAGCAGTACTTC.

The J gene is TRBJ1-3, the V gene TRBV5-1, with D possibly being TRBD1 (5 bases). Germline values: CDR1 SGHRS, CDR2 YFSETQ. V was trimmed by 4 bases and J by 3 bases, leaving 8 bases between them. The CDR3 spans 13 residues. The CDR3 reads CASSPGGGNTIYF. In DNA, the CDR3 is TGCGCCAGCAGCCCCGGGGGTGGAAACACCATATATTTT.

The chain is built from TRBV6-5 and TRBJ1-5; D is perhaps TRBD1 (5 bases). Germline V CDR1 and CDR2: MNHEY, SVGAGI. There are 15 residues in the CDR3. Trimming pared 2 bases from V and 6 bases from J, leaving 14 bases between. The CDR3 protein is CASSYDNTGTQPQHF. The DNA for the CDR3 is TGTGCCAGCAGTTACGACAACACAGGCACTCAGCCCCAGCATTTT.